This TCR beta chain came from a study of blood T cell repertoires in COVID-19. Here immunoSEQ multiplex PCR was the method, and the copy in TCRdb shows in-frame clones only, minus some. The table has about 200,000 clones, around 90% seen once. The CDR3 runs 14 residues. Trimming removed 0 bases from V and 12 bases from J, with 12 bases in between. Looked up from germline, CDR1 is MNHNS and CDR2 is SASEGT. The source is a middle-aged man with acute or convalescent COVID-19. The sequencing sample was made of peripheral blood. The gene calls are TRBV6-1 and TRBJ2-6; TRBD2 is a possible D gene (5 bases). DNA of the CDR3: TGTGCCAGCAGTGAAGCGTTCGTACGGGGCGTCCTGACTTTC. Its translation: CASSEAFVRGVLTF.